Sequencing of this T cell receptor beta chain was carried out in a study of blood T cell repertoires in COVID-19. The overall study: COVID-19 samples, acute and convalescent, were from the United States, Italy and Spain. PBMCs, B-cell-depleted T cells, or T cells provided the cDNA or gDNA that made up the material.

In the source study's methods: Nucleated cell counts were estimated from reference gene primer amplification. Sequencing used immunoSEQ multiplex PCR; TCRdb keeps in-frame clones, though not all of them. V and J calls and clone size are as listed in that table; D and trimming were resolved from the DNA. Here the sample spans about 200,000 clones, 80% to 90% being singletons. This CDR3 spans 14 amino acids. Germline CDR1 reads SGHRS; CDR2 reads YFSETQ. Trimming pared 0 bases from V and 5 bases from J, leaving 10 bases between. This TCR came from a man aged 50-59 years with active or convalescent COVID-19. This rearrangement joins TRBV5-1 to TRBJ2-3; a possible D gene is TRBD1 (5 bases). Sequencing was performed on peripheral blood. CDR3: CASSLGQKLDTQYF. CDR3 sequence (DNA): TGCGCCAGCAGCTTGGGACAGAAGCTAGATACGCAGTATTTT.